Listed here is a single T cell receptor (beta chain). Its antigen is as yet unknown. 13 Jbeta primers and 60 Vbeta primers were used for the PCR. Sequencing used immunoSEQ multiplex PCR; TCRdb keeps in-frame clones, though not all of them. The sample has 150,000 to 200,000 clones; 60% to 85% are singletons. This specimen comes from a study of cytomegalovirus exposure and HLA in healthy donors. The study, taken as a whole, reports: TCR beta chains associated with HLA were, in a later analysis, more clonally expanded than equally common others. Among TCR beta chains, those listed as cytomegalovirus-associated numbered about 160.

V shed 8 bases, J shed 0 bases, and the junction held 9 bases outside the gene matches. Germline CDR1 and CDR2: MDHEN and SYDVKM. This CDR3 is 16 amino acids long. The clonotype originates from a woman in her twenties or thirties in good health and CMV-seronegative. The specimen sequenced was PBMCs. The V and J genes are TRBV28 and TRBJ2-3; 9 bases align to TRBD1. The CDR3 sequence is CASLPGQGSSTDTQYF. The CDR3 DNA reads TGTGCCAGCTTACCGGGACAGGGATCCAGCACAGATACGCAGTATTTT.